Sequencing of this TCR beta chain was carried out in a study of identical twins. Whole-study results and caveats: Fewer insertions marked abundant cord blood beta clonotypes; young adult naive trended weakly, memory not at all.

The germline CDR1 and CDR2 sequences are SGHTA and FQGNSA. The CDR3 covers 14 residues. The ends were cut back, 3 bases at V and 6 bases at J, with 15 bases in the middle. Template switching introduced a universal primer site, and the cDNA bore unique molecular identifiers. TCRdb re-called the 5' RACE reads with MiXCR, one entry per CDR3 protein. The data hold hundreds of thousands of distinct CDR3 sequences, with 15% to 20% observed a single time. Points on this clonotype: The target antigen is unknown.

These data were also filed under a second study, of T cells expressing NK-cell markers. That publication notes: From sorted CD3+CD56+NKG2C+, CD3+CD56+NKG2C- and CD3+CD56-NKG2C+ T cells came the TCR beta repertoires.

This clonotype was sampled from a woman in her late teens or twenties in good health. The sequencing sample was made of PBMCs. The chain uses TRBV7-2 and TRBJ2-7; the D is unclear. The CDR3 DNA follows: TGTGCCAGCAGCTTCGGTCCCGTAGTCGGCGAGCAGTACTTC. Translated: CASSFGPVVGEQYF.